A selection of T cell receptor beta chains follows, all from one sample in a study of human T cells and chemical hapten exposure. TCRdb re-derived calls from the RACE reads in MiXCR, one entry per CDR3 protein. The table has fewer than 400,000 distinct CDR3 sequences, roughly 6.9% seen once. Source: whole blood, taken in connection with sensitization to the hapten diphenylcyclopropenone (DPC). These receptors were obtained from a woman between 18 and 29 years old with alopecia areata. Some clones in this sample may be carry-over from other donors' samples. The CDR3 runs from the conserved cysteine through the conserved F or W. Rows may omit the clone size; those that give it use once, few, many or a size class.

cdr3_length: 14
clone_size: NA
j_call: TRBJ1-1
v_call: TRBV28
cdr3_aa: CASSLDLGSTEAFF

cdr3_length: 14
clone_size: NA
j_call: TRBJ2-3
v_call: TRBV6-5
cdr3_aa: CTSSGTSGADTQYF

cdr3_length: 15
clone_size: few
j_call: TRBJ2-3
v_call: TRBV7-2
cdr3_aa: CASSFRGVITDTQYF

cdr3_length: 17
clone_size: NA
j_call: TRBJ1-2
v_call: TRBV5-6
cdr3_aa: CASSLGSGTYEIYGYTF

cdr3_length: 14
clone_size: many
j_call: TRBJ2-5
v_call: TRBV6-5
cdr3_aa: CASSLGQAIETQYF

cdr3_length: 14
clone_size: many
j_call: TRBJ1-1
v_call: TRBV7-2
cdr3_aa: CASSLAPSGTEAFF

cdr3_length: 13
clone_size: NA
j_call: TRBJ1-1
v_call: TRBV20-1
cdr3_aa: CSAVSPRDTEAFF

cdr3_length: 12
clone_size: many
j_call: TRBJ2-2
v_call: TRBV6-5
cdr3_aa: CASSYPAGELFF

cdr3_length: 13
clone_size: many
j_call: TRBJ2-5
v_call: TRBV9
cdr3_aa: CASSVEQGETQYF

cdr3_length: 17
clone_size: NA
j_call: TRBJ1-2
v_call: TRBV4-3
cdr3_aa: CASSQDGVGSRGHGYTF

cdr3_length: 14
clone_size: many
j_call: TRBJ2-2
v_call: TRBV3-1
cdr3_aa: CASSQVVLNGELFF

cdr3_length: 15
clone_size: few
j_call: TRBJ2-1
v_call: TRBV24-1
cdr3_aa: CATSTPAREGFEQFF

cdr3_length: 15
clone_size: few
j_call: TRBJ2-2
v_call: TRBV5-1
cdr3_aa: CASKGDLDGIGELFF

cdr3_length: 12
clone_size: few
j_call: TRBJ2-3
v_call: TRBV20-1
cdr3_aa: CSAMDFTDTQYF

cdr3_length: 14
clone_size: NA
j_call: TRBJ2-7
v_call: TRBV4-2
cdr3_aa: CASSQDMASIEQYF

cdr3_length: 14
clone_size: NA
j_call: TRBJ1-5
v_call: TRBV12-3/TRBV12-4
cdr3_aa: CASSLARRGQPQHF

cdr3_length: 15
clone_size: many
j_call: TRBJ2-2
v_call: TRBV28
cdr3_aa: CASSLYRANTGELFF

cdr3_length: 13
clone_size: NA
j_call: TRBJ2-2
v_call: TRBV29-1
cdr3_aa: CSARSWNTGELFF

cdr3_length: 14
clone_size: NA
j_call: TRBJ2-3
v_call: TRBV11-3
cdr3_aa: CASSPDRGSDTQYF

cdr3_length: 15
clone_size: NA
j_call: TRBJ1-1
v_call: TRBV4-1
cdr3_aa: CASSQDVLQGAEAFF

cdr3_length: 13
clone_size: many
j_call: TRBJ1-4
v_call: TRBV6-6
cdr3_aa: CASSRGLNEKLFF

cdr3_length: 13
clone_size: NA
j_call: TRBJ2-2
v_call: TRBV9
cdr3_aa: CASSVLDTGELFF

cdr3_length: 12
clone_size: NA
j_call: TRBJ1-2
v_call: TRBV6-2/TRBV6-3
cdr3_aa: CASRSRNYGYTF

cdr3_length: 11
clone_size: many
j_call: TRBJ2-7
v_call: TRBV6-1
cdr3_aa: CASSEAGEQYF

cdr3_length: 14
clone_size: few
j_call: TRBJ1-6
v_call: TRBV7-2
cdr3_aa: CASSSTFANSPLHF

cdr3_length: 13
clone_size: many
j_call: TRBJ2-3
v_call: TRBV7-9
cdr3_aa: CASSWGDGNTQYF

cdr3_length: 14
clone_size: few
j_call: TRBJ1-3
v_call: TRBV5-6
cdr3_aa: CASTSQDSGNTIYF

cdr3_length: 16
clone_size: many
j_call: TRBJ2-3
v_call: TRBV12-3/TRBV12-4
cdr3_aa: CASSTGTGALTDTQYF